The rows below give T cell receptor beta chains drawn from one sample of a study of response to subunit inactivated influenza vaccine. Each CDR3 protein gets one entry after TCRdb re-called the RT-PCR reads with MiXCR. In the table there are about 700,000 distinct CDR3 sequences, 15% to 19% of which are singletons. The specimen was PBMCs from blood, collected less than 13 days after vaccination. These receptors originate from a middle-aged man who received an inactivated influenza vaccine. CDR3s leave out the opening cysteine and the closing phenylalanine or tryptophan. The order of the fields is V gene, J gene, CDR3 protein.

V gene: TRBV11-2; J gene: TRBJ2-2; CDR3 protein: ASQVGPQTNTGELF
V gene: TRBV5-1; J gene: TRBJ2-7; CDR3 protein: AGSLGESYEQY
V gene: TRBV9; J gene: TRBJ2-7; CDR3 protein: ASSVEGYVGGSEQY
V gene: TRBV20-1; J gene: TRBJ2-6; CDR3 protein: CASTGGSSGANVLT
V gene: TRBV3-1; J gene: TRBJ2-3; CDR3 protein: ASSQELAGGTDTQY
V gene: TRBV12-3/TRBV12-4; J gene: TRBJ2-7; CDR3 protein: ASSLSGTDYGQY
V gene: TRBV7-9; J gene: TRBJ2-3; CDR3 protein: ASSLPRTGSRTDTQY
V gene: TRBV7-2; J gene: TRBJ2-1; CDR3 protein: ASSLVQISYNEQF
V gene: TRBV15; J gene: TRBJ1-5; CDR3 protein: ATSRRQRSNQPQH
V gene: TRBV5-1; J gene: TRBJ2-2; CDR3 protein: ASSFTGYSGELF
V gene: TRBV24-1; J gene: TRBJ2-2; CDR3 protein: ATRDSGDTGELF
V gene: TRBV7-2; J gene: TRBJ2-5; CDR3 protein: ASRSGEEETQY
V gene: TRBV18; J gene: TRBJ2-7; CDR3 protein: ASSPQGSKQY
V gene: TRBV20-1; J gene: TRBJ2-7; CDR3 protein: SARTAGVYEQY
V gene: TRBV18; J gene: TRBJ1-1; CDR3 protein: ASSPRDSFYTEAF
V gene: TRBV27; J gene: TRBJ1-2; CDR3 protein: ASSPLGQNGYT
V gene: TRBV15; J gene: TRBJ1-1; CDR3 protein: ATSKGPGMNTEAF
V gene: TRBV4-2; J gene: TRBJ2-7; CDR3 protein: ASSQEGSSPYEQY
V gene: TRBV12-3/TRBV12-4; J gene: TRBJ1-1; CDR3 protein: ASSLSVGGTEAF
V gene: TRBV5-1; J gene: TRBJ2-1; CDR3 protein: ASMEGADNEQF
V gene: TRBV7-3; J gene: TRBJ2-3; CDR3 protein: ASSLSDADTQY
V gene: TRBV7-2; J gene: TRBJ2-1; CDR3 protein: ASSLAMSGVGTSVVNEQF
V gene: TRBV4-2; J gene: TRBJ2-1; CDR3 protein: ASSQDWLSSYNEQF
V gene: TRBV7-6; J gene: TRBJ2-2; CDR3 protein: ASSLYTGTGELF
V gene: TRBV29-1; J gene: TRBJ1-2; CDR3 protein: SDLDRANYGYT
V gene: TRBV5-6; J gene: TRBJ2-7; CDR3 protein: ASSSSSGVYEQY
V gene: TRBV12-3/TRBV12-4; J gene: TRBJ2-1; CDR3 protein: ASGTGEGRPEQF
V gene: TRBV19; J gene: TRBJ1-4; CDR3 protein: ASSRTVATNEKLF
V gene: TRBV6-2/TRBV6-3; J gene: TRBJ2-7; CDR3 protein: ASSYSIAGTFSYEQY
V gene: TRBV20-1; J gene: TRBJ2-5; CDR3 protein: SATLPGGVIETQY
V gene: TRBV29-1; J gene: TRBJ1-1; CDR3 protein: SVLGTGAWGTEAF
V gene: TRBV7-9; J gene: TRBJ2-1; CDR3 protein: ASSPGFGRNNEQF
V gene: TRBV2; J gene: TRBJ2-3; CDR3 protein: ASSERTGLDTQY
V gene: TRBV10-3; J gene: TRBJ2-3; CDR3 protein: AISESLAGGPTDTQY
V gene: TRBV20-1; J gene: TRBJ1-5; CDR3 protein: SVSASSNQPQH
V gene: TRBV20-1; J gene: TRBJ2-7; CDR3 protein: SASQGQLYEQY
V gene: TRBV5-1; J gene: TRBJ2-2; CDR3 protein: ASSQQGSNTGELF
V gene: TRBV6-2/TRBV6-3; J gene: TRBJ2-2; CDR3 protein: ASSYSWTGDTGELF
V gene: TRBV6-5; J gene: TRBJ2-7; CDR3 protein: ASSYSNGGYYEQY
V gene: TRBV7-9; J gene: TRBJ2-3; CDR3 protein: ASSYNSGPEY
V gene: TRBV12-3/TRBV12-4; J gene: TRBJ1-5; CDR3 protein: ASSLDVWSSNQPQH
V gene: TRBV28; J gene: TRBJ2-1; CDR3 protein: ASSLNFASGRDNEQF
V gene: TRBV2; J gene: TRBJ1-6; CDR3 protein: ASTFDRGNNPLH
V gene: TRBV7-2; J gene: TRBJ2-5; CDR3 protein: ASSHTGKGIQETQY
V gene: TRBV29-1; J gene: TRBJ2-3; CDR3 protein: SAVPGPDTQY
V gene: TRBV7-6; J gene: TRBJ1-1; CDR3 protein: ASSLDGTDRSEAF
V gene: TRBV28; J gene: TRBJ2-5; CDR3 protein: ASSWDRVMMETQY
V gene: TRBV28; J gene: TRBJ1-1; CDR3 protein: ATRDRGKAF
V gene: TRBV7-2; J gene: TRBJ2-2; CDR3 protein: ASSLDRGWTGELF
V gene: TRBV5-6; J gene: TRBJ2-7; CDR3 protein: ASSPLGGPEVGEQY
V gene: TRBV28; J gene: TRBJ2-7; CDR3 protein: ASSPTVFSYEQY
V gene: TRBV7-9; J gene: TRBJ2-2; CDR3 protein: ASSLSGQGRAGELF
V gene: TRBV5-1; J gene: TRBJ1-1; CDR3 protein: ASSLAGGDTEAF
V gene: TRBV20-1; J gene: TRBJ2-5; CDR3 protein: SARRKGQVETQY
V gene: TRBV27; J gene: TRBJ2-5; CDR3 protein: ASRQGGLRDQETQY